Following are 2 T cell receptor beta chains from one sample sequenced in a study of blood T cell repertoires in COVID-19. Using immunoSEQ multiplex PCR, the repertoire was profiled, and TCRdb retains in-frame clones only, with some absent. This sample has 230,000 or so clones, with around 89% found just once. Sample: PBMCs or T cells enriched from blood (not recorded which). These receptors all come from a woman aged 25-40 years who had recovered from COVID-19.

This sequence joins TRBV11-2 and TRBJ1-2; the D gene is possibly TRBD1 (5 bases). Trimming left V 5 bases short and J 4 bases short, with 17 bases between. The CDR3 consists of 15 residues. Germline V CDR1 and CDR2: SGHAT, FQNNGV. The CDR3 DNA is TGTGCCAGCAGCCCATTCGGGGGGGGTTCCTATGGCTACACCTTC. Amino acids: CASSPFGGGSYGYTF.

J is TRBJ1-3 and V is TRBV7-6; D is undetermined. The V end lost 2 bases, the J end lost 4 bases, and 27 bases lay between the germline ends. The CDR3 is 20 amino acids. CDR1 is SGHVS, CDR2 FNYEAQ, per germline. The CDR3 DNA reads as TGTGCCAGCAGCTTAACCCCGCAGGAAGGCTCTAAGCGGTACGGAAACACCATATATTTT. Translation gives CASSLTPQEGSKRYGNTIYF.